Following are 5 T cell receptor beta chains from one sample sequenced in a study of CD8+CD57+ T cells in acquired aplastic anemia. Genomic DNA provided the template from which TCR beta VDJ and CDR3 profiles were obtained. In TCRdb, the reads were re-called with MiXCR into one record per CDR3 protein. This table has under 200,000 distinct CDR3 sequences, 45% to 55% appearing once. Sequencing was done on patients that had shown CD8+CD57+ cell expansion by flow cytometry. Specimen: sorted CD4+, CD8+, or CD8+CD57+ T cells (not recorded which) from PBMCs. These receptors were obtained from a human donor with aplastic anemia.

This clonotype has a count of ten or more. The chain couples TRBV7-9 to TRBJ1-1; D is ambiguous. The V gene lost 5 bases and the J gene lost 14 bases, with 15 bases spanning the gap. The CDR3 is made up of 11 amino acids. CDR1 is SEHNR and CDR2 is FQNEAQ in the germline V gene (reference sequence). The CDR3 DNA sequence: TGTGCCAGCAGCCATACTCCACCTCCCTTCTTT. This sequence encodes CASSHTPPPFF.

The J gene is TRBJ1-5, the V gene TRBV19, with TRBD1 identical over 10 bases. The CDR3 is made up of 15 amino acids. The ends lost 5 bases at V and 4 bases at J; junction bases unmatched: 5. Germline assignment: CDR1 LNHDA and CDR2 SQIVND (reference sequence). DNA for the CDR3: TGTGCCAGTAGTTTGGGACAGGGGATAAATCAGCCCCAGCATTTT. Translated, it gives CASSLGQGINQPQHF.

The V call is TRBV24-1, the J call TRBJ2-7; 13 bases fit TRBD2. The CDR3 contains 15 residues. CDR1 and CDR2 (germline): KGHDR, SFDVKD. J lost 6 bases, V lost 2 bases, and 3 bases had no gene match. The CDR3 nucleotides are TGTGCCACCAGTGATTCGGGACTAGCGGGACCCGAGCAGTACTTC. This sequence encodes CATSDSGLAGPEQYF.

This clonotype has a count of ten or more. The chain combines TRBV7-2 with TRBJ1-5; no reliable D call. With 5 bases removed from V and 5 bases from J, the gap between germline ends came to 16 bases. Germline loops: CDR1 SGHTA, CDR2 FQGNSA. This CDR3 has 15 amino acids. As DNA, the CDR3 is TGTGCCAGCAGCCGTCTTCCTGGAGGGTATCAGCCCCAGCATTTT. Protein: CASSRLPGGYQPQHF.

With regard to this clonotype: Since a much larger clone is just one base distant, this may be a read error. The chain is built from TRBV2 and TRBJ2-1; D is undetermined. The ends were cut back, 8 bases at V and 3 bases at J, with 17 bases in the middle. The CDR3 covers 15 residues. Germline V gene lookup returns CDR1 SNHLY and CDR2 FYNNEI. CDR3 bases: TGTGCCAGCCGTTTACAGCAAAATAGCTACAATGAGCAGTTCTTC. As protein: CASRLQQNSYNEQFF.